Many counts were recorded for the clone carrying this TCR beta chain. As yet, its antigen is unknown. CDR1 is SNHLY, CDR2 FYNNEI, per germline. The CDR3 contains 14 residues. V was cut by 6 bases and J by 3 bases, with 12 bases left in between. The sample is drawn from a study of shared clonotypes between healthy human individuals. Notes on the study in general: Clonotype sharing among donors was thought likely to change with sequencing depth.

The table came from immunoSEQ multiplex PCR; TCRdb's copy has only in-frame clones and leaves some out. The sample lists roughly 1,100,000 clones, around 74% occurring once. The TCR comes from a man in his late teens or twenties in good health. The sequencing sample was made of memory CD4+ T cells sorted from blood. Documented subset: CD45RA-negative fraction. The chain joins TRBV2 to TRBJ1-5; tentatively, D is TRBD1 (5 bases). As DNA, the CDR3 is TGTGCCAGCAGAGCCGACAGCGACAATCAGCCCCAGCATTTT. Residues: CASRADSDNQPQHF.